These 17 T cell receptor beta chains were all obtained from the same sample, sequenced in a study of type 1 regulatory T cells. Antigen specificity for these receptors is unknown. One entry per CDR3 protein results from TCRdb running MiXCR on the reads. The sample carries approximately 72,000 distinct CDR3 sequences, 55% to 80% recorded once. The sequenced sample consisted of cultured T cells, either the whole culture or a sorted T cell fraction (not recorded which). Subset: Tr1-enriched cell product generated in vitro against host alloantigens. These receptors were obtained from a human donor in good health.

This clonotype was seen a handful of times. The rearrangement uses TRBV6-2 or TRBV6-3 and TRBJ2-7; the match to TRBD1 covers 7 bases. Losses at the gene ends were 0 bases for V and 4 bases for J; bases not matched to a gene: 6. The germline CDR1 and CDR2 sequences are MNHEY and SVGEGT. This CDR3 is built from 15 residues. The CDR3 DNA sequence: TGTGCCAGCAGTTACTCGCGACAGGGAGATTACGAGCAGTACTTC. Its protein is CASSYSRQGDYEQYF.

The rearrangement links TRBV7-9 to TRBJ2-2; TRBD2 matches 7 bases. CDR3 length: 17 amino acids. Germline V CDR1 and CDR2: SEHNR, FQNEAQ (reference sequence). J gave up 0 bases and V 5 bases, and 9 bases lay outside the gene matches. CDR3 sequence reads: CASSRDYSFSNTGELFF. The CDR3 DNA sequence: TGTGCCAGCAGCCGGGACTACTCCTTCTCGAACACCGGGGAGCTGTTTTTT.

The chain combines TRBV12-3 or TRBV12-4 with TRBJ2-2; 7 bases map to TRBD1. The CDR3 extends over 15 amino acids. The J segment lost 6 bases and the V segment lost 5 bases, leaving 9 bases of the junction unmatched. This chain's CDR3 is CASSTGTAYAGELFF. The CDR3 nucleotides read TGTGCCAGCAGTACCGGGACAGCCTATGCCGGGGAGCTGTTTTTT.

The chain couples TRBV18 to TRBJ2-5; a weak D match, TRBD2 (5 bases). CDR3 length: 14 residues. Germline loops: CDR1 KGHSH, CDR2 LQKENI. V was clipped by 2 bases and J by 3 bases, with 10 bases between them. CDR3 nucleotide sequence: TGTGCCAGCTCACCATTACGGGGAAAAGAGACCCAGTACTTC. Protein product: CASSPLRGKETQYF. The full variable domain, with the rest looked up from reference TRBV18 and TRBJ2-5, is NAGVMQNPRHLVRRRGQEARLRCSPMKGHSHVYWYRQLPEEGLKFMVYLQKENIIDESGMPKERFSAEFPKEGPSILRIQQVVRGDSAAYFCASSPLRGKETQYFGPGTRLLVL.

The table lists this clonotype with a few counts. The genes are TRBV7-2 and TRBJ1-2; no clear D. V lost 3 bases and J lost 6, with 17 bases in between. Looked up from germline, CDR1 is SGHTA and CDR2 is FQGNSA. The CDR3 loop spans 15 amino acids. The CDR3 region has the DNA TGTGCCAGCAGCTTCGTTCTATCCCGTGGCAATGGCTACACCTTC. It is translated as CASSFVLSRGNGYTF.

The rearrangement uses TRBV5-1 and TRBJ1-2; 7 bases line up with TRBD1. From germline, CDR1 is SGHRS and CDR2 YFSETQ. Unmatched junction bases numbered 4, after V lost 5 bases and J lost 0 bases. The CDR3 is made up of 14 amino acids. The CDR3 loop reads CASSRTGTNYGYTF. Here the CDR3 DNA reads TGCGCCAGCAGTCGGACAGGCACTAACTATGGCTACACCTTC.

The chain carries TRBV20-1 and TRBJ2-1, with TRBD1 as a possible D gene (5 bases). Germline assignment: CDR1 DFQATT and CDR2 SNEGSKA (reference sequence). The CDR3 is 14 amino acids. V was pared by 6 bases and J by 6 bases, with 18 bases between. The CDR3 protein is CSAPEPTGSNEQFF. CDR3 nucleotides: TGCAGTGCCCCCGAACCCACAGGTAGCAATGAGCAGTTCTTC.

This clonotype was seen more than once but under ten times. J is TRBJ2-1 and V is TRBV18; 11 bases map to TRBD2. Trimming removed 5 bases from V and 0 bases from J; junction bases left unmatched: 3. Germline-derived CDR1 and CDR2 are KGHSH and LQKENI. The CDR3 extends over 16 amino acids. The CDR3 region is CASSKGTSGSYNEQFF. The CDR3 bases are TGTGCCAGCTCAAAGGGGACTAGCGGCTCCTACAATGAGCAGTTCTTC.

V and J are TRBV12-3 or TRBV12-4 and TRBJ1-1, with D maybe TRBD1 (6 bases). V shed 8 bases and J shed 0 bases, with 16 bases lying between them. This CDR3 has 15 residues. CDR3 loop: CASYNHRALNTEAFF. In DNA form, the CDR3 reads TGTGCCAGCTACAACCACAGGGCGTTGAACACTGAAGCTTTCTTT.

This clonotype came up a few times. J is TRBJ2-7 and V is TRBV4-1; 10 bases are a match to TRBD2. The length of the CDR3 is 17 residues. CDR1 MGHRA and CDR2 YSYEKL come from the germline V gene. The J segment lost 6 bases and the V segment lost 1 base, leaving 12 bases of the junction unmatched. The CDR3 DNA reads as TGCGCCAGCAGCCAAGGAGCTGAGCGGGGGGGGGGCGGCGAGCAGTACTTC. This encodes CASSQGAERGGGGEQYF.

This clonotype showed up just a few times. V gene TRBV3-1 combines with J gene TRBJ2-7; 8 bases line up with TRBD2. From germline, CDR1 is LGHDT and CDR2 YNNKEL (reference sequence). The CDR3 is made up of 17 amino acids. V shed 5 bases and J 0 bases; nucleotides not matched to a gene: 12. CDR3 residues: CASSTNLLSGSSYEQYF. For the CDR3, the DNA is TGTGCCAGCAGCACTAACCTTCTAAGCGGGAGCTCCTACGAGCAGTACTTC.

The CDR3 spells CASSQDAGLADGVFSYEQYF. CDR3 DNA sequence: TGTGCCAGCAGCCAAGATGCCGGACTAGCGGATGGGGTGTTTTCCTACGAGCAGTACTTC. This chain links TRBV4-2 with TRBJ2-7; 10 nucleotides align to TRBD2. Trimming at V came to 0 bases and at J to 1 base, leaving 15 bases not matched to a gene. Germline V gene lookup returns CDR1 LGHNA and CDR2 YNFKEQ. The CDR3 length is 20 residues.

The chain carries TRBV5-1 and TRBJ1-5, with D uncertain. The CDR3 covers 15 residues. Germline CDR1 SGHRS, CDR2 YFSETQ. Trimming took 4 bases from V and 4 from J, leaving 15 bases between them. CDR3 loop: CASSPVGFGNQPQHF. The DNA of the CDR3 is TGCGCCAGCAGCCCGGTGGGATTCGGGAATCAGCCCCAGCATTTT.

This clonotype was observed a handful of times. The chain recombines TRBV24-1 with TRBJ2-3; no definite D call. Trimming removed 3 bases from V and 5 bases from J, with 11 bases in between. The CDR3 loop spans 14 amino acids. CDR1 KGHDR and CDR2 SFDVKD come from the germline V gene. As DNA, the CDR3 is TGTGCCACCAGTGATGAGAGAGAGAGAGATACGCAGTATTTT. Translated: CATSDERERDTQYF.

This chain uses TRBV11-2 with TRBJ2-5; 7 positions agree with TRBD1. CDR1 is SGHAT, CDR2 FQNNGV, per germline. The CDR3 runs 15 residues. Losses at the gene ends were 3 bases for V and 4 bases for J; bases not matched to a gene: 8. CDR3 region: CASSFLPSGGETQYF. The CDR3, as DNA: TGTGCCAGCAGCTTCCTACCCTCAGGGGGAGAGACCCAGTACTTC.

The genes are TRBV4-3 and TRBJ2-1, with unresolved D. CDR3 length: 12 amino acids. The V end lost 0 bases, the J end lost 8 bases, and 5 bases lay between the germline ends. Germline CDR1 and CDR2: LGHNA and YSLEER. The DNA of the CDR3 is TGCGCCAGCAGCCAAGAGTACGATGAGCAGTTCTTC. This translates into CASSQEYDEQFF.

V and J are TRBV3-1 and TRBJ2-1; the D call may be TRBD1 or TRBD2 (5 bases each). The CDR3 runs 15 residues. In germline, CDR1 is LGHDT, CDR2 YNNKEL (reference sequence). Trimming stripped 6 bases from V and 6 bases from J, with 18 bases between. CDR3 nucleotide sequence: TGTGCCAGCAGTCCGGGGACCGCTGGTTTCAATGAGCAGTTCTTC. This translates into CASSPGTAGFNEQFF.